Below, 20 T cell receptor beta chains from the same sample are listed, as sequenced in a study of OX40 agonist ivuxolimab in advanced cancers. Profiled with immunoSEQ multiplex PCR; TCRdb holds only in-frame clones, not every one. The data show about 28,000 clones, with roughly 83% seen just once and roughly 28% held by the top ten. The specimen comprised CD4+ or CD8+ T cells sorted from blood, sampled in a trial of the OX40 agonist ivuxolimab. These TCRs come from an adult with an advanced solid tumor such as melanoma, head and neck, liver or kidney cancer.

This clone appeared a single time. CDR3 residues: CASLAGEGYTF. CDR3 sequence (DNA): TGTGCCAGCCTGGCAGGGGAGGGCTACACCTTC. The rearrangement joins TRBV11-2 to TRBJ1-2; a weak D match, TRBD1 (6 bases). Between the trimmed V and J ends, which lost 8 bases and 8 bases, there was a span of 12 bases. Germline V gene data show CDR1 as SGHAT and CDR2 as FQNNGV. The CDR3 is 11 amino acids.

This chain joins TRBV4-3 and TRBJ2-7; unclear D gene. The V end was cut by 0 bases, the J end by 2 bases, with 8 bases between. The CDR3 consists of 14 residues. Germline-derived CDR1 and CDR2 are LGHNA and YSLEER. The CDR3, as DNA: TGCGCCAGCAGCCAAGATTATTTGACCTACGAGCAGTACTTC. It translates to CASSQDYLTYEQYF.

The rearrangement links TRBV6-5 to TRBJ2-7; no firm D call. The CDR3 extends over 14 amino acids. Germline CDR1 MNHEY, CDR2 SVGAGI. V was shortened by 2 bases and J by 1 base, with 9 bases between the two germline ends. CDR3 protein: CASSYRSVSYEQYF. The DNA of the CDR3 is TGTGCCAGCAGTTACCGTTCGGTTTCCTACGAGCAGTACTTC.

This chain links TRBV19 with TRBJ2-1, with 7 bases aligning to TRBD2. This CDR3 has 13 amino acids. Germline trimming cut 8 bases from V and 3 bases from J; bases unmatched to any gene: 4. CDR1 is LNHDA and CDR2 is SQIVND in the germline V gene (reference sequence). The CDR3 protein is CASASGGYNEQFF. The CDR3 nucleotides read TGTGCCAGTGCCTCGGGGGGCTACAATGAGCAGTTCTTC. Combining the CDR3 with reference TRBV19 and TRBJ2-1 gives the whole variable domain DGGITQSPKYLFRKEGQNVTLSCEQNLNHDAMYWYRQDPGQGLRLIYYSQIVNDFQKGDIAEGYSVSREKKESFPLTVTSAQKNPTAFYLCASASGGYNEQFFGPGTRLTVL.

The chain links TRBV5-3 to TRBJ2-7, with no clear D. TRBV5-3 is annotated as an ORF whose role is uncertain. V dropped 0 bases and J dropped 0 bases, with 10 bases sitting between them. CDR3 length equals 15 residues. The CDR3: CARSLALGLSYEQYF. As DNA, the CDR3 is TGTGCCAGAAGCTTGGCCCTAGGCCTCTCCTACGAGCAGTACTTC.

On this clone itself: The same CDR3 also results from other DNA sequences found in this sample. The rearrangement links TRBV7-9 to TRBJ1-1; no reliable D call. V was shortened by 1 base and J by 3 bases, with 3 bases between the two germline ends. This CDR3 spans 12 amino acids. In germline, CDR1 is SEHNR, CDR2 FQNEAQ (reference sequence). Written as DNA, the CDR3 is TGTGCCAGCAGCTTAGGGTACACTGAAGCTTTCTTT. Its translation is CASSLGYTEAFF.

This clone was seen a single time. V usage is TRBV25-1 and J usage is TRBJ1-1; unclear D gene. CDR1 is MGHDK, CDR2 SYGVNS, per germline. The CDR3 runs 14 residues. V was pared by 0 bases and J by 2 bases, with 7 bases between. For the CDR3, the DNA is TGTGCCAGCAGTGAATATGACCGCAACACTGAAGCTTTCTTT. Translation: CASSEYDRNTEAFF.

V gene TRBV6-5 combines with J gene TRBJ1-2, with D uncertain. The CDR3 covers 14 residues. Germline V lookup: CDR1 MNHEY, CDR2 SVGAGI. Trimming removed 2 bases at V and 2 bases at J, with 9 bases between. CDR3 protein: CASSYGQFNYGYTF. The CDR3 DNA reads as TGTGCCAGCAGTTACGGGCAATTCAACTATGGCTACACCTTC.

DNA of the CDR3: TGTGCCAGCAGCCGGGCCGGGAGGGCCAACGGGGAGCTGTTTTTT. Residues: CASSRAGRANGELFF. The chain carries TRBV9 and TRBJ2-2; TRBD2 agrees at 8 bases. Germline V CDR1 and CDR2: SGDLS, YYNGEE. Trimming at V came to 4 bases and at J to 7 bases, leaving 9 bases not matched to a gene. This CDR3 has 15 residues.

The DNA of the CDR3 is TGTGCCAGCAGCGTAGGTGAGAGGGTTGGCTACACCTTC. It translates to CASSVGERVGYTF. The chain combines TRBV9 with TRBJ1-2; D is uncertain. V was shortened by 0 bases and J by 7 bases, with 10 bases between the two germline ends. The CDR3 has 13 amino acids. CDR1 is SGDLS and CDR2 is YYNGEE in the germline V gene.

This clone has only a few counts. The chain links TRBV28 to TRBJ1-5; no definite D call. CDR1 MDHEN and CDR2 SYDVKM come from the germline V gene. Trimming pared 1 base from V and 1 base from J, leaving 5 bases between. The CDR3 has 14 residues. The CDR3 DNA sequence: TGTGCCAGCAGTTTATTGGACAGCAATCAGCCCCAGCATTTT. It translates to CASSLLDSNQPQHF.

The rearrangement joins TRBV7-8 to TRBJ1-1, with D possibly TRBD1 on 5 matching bases. Trimming shortened V by 4 bases and J by 8 bases, and 17 bases separated the two germline ends. From germline, CDR1 is SGHVS and CDR2 FQNEAQ. This CDR3 region has 14 residues. CDR3 DNA sequence: TGTGCCAGCAGCTCCTTGGGGGATGCGGTAGAAGCTTTCTTT. Translation gives CASSSLGDAVEAFF.

Only one count was recorded for this clone. The genes are TRBV2 and TRBJ1-5; TRBD1 might be the D (6 bases). V dropped 3 bases and J dropped 4 bases, with 13 bases sitting between them. CDR1 and CDR2 (germline): SNHLY, FYNNEI. The CDR3 has 15 residues. The CDR3 nucleotides read TGTGCCAGCAGTGAGGTGGCAGGGGCTAATCAGCCCCAGCATTTT. Its protein is CASSEVAGANQPQHF.

The chain recombines TRBV5-8 with TRBJ1-1, with D perhaps matching TRBD1 (6 bases). V gave up 3 bases and J gave up 1 base, with 13 bases separating them. CDR1 and CDR2 from the germline V gene are SGHTS and YDEGEE. The CDR3 spans 15 residues. CDR3 nucleotide sequence: TGTGCCAGCAGCTCAGGGGAGGGCCGGAACACTGAAGCTTTCTTT. Amino acid sequence: CASSSGEGRNTEAFF.

The rearrangement joins TRBV11-2 to TRBJ2-7, with 10 bases lining up with TRBD1. The germline V gene encodes CDR1 SGHAT and CDR2 FQNNGV. The CDR3 length is 14 residues. J lost 3 bases, V lost 5 bases, and 4 bases had no gene match. The CDR3 DNA follows: TGTGCCAGCAGCACGGGACAGGGGTACTACGAGCAGTACTTC. Its protein product is CASSTGQGYYEQYF.

CDR3 in DNA: TGCGCCAGCAGCCAAGCGGCGGGGGGGCCCCATGAGCAGTTCTTC. This gives the protein CASSQAAGGPHEQFF. The rearrangement links TRBV4-1 to TRBJ2-1; 9 nucleotides align to TRBD2. Losses at the gene ends were 1 base for V and 8 bases for J; bases not matched to a gene: 6. The CDR3 is 15 residues long. CDR1 and CDR2 (germline): MGHRA, YSYEKL.

The V and J genes are TRBV5-6 and TRBJ2-7; D might be TRBD2 (5 bases). The CDR3 sequence is 14 residues long. The V gene lost 1 base and the J gene lost 4 bases, with 12 bases spanning the gap. The V gene's germline CDR1 is SGHDT and CDR2 YYEEEE. The CDR3 DNA is TGTGCCAGCAGCTTGTACGGGATCGCTTACGAGCAGTACTTC. This gives the protein CASSLYGIAYEQYF.

The chain employs TRBV7-3 and TRBJ2-3; 7 nucleotides line up with TRBD1. The germline CDR1 and CDR2 sequences are SGHTA and FQGTGA. The CDR3 length is 15 residues. V shed 1 base and J 2 bases; nucleotides not matched to a gene: 3. CDR3 in amino acids: CASSLRGGSTDTQYF. The CDR3 DNA reads TGTGCCAGCAGCTTAAGAGGGGGCTCCACAGATACGCAGTATTTT.

The chain employs TRBV5-6 and TRBJ2-5; no definite D call. CDR3 size: 15 residues. The germline gives CDR1 SGHDT, CDR2 YYEEEE. Trimming stripped 4 bases from V and 3 bases from J, with 16 bases between. In nucleotides, the CDR3 is TGTGCCAGCAGCCGCCAGCGAACAGACAAAGAGACCCAGTACTTC. As protein: CASSRQRTDKETQYF.

This clone was seen only once. The chain uses TRBV5-6 and TRBJ2-7, with D maybe TRBD2 (6 bases). CDR1 SGHDT and CDR2 YYEEEE come from the germline V gene. The CDR3 contains 14 residues. V was clipped by 4 bases and J by 3 bases, with 14 bases between them. This chain's CDR3 is CASSLVLANYEQYF. DNA for the CDR3: TGTGCCAGCAGCCTCGTGCTAGCGAACTACGAGCAGTACTTC.